This T cell receptor beta chain was captured by sequencing in a study of cytomegalovirus exposure and HLA in healthy donors. Study information: Counted in an early data release were 65 million to 100 million unique TCRs from HLA-typed donors. The Caucasian-associated ancestry cluster contained 65% to 85% of the approximately 400 genotyped donors. Study-wide points: In an earlier analysis, most TCR beta V segments were productive about 87% or about 30% of the time. A later analysis found most CMV-associated TCR beta chains apparently HLA-restricted.

For this clone: What it binds is unknown.

The CDR3 length is 16 residues. The ends were cut back, 6 bases at V and 0 bases at J, with 12 bases in the middle. CDR1 is SGHVS, CDR2 FQNEAQ, per germline. The PCR used 60 Vbeta and 13 Jbeta primers. TCRdb keeps only in-frame clones here, not all; method: immunoSEQ multiplex PCR. The sample holds some 270,000 clones; about 90% are singletons and the top ten take roughly 1.6%. The sequence came from a girl aged 2-9 years in good health and CMV-seronegative. Sequenced material: PBMCs. The rearrangement uses TRBV7-8 and TRBJ1-6, with D possibly matching TRBD1 (6 bases). The CDR3: CASSLTGSSYNSPLHF. The CDR3 nucleotides read TGTGCCAGCAGTCTCACAGGGAGCTCCTATAATTCACCCCTCCACTTT.